Listed here is a single TCR beta chain. The antigen is unknown. The data were obtained in a study of Graves' ophthalmopathy and Graves' hyperthyroidism. Per germline, CDR1 MRHNA and CDR2 SNTAGT. The V segment lost 6 bases and the J segment 4 bases; nucleotides outside the gene matches: 5. This CDR3 has 13 residues. Scientists amplified the TCR beta CDR3 regions from RNA transcripts. In the first round, RT-PCR was carried out with HTBI primers, and a multiplex PCR formed the second round. One entry per CDR3 protein, called by TCRdb with MiXCR from the multiplex PCR reads. The sample has 400,000 or so distinct CDR3 sequences, 15% seen once. Study conclusions and caveats: Most thyroid clonotypes with frequency above 0.001 were detected in blood too.

This clonotype originated in a woman aged 18 to 35 with stable Graves' hyperthyroidism. The J gene is TRBJ1-1, the V gene TRBV6-4, with TRBD1 matching 7 bases. Sequencing was carried out using peripheral blood. CDR3 in amino acids: CASRNRGSTEAFF. CDR3 coding DNA: TGTGCCAGCAGAAACAGGGGATCCACTGAAGCTTTCTTT.